Listed below are T cell receptor beta chains from one sample, sequenced in a study of blood T cell repertoires in COVID-19. The protocol was immunoSEQ multiplex PCR, while the TCRdb copy is restricted to in-frame clones and leaves out a portion. The repertoire consists of fewer than 90,000 clones, with 90% to 95% occurring once and the leading ten covering roughly 4.7%. The material sequenced was peripheral blood. These receptors came from a human donor with active COVID-19. The donor label of this sample is uncertain. CDR3s include the opening cysteine and the closing phenylalanine or tryptophan. Fields, in order: CDR3 length, V gene, J gene, D gene, CDR3 DNA, CDR3 protein. The D gene is left open where the match is weak.

len: 17; v_gene: TRBV4-2; j_gene: TRBJ2-1; d_gene: TRBD2; CDR3nt: TGTGCCAGCAGCCAAGTTTTCAGCGGGGGGCTCTACAATGAGCAGTTCTTC; CDR3aa: CASSQVFSGGLYNEQFF
len: 13; v_gene: TRBV24-1; j_gene: TRBJ2-1; d_gene: NA; CDR3nt: TGTGCCACCAGTGATTTGCGAGGCCATGAGCAGTTCTTC; CDR3aa: CATSDLRGHEQFF
len: 15; v_gene: TRBV6-5; j_gene: TRBJ2-6; d_gene: TRBD2; CDR3nt: TGTGCCAGCAGGACTAGCTCCGGTGGGGCCAACGTCCTGACTTTC; CDR3aa: CASRTSSGGANVLTF
len: 15; v_gene: TRBV5-1; j_gene: TRBJ2-2; d_gene: NA; CDR3nt: TGCGCCAGCAGCTTTTACACCTCGAACACCGGGGAGCTGTTTTTT; CDR3aa: CASSFYTSNTGELFF
len: 15; v_gene: TRBV19; j_gene: TRBJ2-1; d_gene: NA; CDR3nt: TGTGCCAGTAATCTACTCGGTAGCTCCTACAATGAGCAGTTCTTC; CDR3aa: CASNLLGSSYNEQFF
len: 16; v_gene: TRBV5-6; j_gene: TRBJ2-2; d_gene: NA; CDR3nt: TGTGCCAGCAGCTCCCTGAATGCGGGTTTCACCGGGGAGCTGTTTTTT; CDR3aa: CASSSLNAGFTGELFF
len: 14; v_gene: TRBV18; j_gene: TRBJ2-5; d_gene: TRBD1; CDR3nt: TGTGCCAGCTCACCAAACAGGGGGCAAGAGACCCAGTACTTC; CDR3aa: CASSPNRGQETQYF
len: 15; v_gene: TRBV19; j_gene: TRBJ2-7; d_gene: NA; CDR3nt: TGTGCCAGTAGCTCTTCTGGGGGCAGCTCCTACGAGCAGTACTTC; CDR3aa: CASSSSGGSSYEQYF
len: 16; v_gene: TRBV7-8; j_gene: TRBJ2-4; d_gene: NA; CDR3nt: TGTGCCAGCAGCTTAGGGTGGTCAGCGGATAAAAACATTCAGTACTTC; CDR3aa: CASSLGWSADKNIQYF
len: 15; v_gene: TRBV12-5; j_gene: TRBJ2-7; d_gene: TRBD2; CDR3nt: TGTGCTAGTGGTTTGGTACAGGGACTAGCGGACGAGCAGTACTTC; CDR3aa: CASGLVQGLADEQYF
len: 15; v_gene: TRBV7-2; j_gene: TRBJ2-1; d_gene: NA; CDR3nt: TGTGCCAGCAGCTTTCAGGGGACGTTGTACAATGAGCAGTTCTTC; CDR3aa: CASSFQGTLYNEQFF